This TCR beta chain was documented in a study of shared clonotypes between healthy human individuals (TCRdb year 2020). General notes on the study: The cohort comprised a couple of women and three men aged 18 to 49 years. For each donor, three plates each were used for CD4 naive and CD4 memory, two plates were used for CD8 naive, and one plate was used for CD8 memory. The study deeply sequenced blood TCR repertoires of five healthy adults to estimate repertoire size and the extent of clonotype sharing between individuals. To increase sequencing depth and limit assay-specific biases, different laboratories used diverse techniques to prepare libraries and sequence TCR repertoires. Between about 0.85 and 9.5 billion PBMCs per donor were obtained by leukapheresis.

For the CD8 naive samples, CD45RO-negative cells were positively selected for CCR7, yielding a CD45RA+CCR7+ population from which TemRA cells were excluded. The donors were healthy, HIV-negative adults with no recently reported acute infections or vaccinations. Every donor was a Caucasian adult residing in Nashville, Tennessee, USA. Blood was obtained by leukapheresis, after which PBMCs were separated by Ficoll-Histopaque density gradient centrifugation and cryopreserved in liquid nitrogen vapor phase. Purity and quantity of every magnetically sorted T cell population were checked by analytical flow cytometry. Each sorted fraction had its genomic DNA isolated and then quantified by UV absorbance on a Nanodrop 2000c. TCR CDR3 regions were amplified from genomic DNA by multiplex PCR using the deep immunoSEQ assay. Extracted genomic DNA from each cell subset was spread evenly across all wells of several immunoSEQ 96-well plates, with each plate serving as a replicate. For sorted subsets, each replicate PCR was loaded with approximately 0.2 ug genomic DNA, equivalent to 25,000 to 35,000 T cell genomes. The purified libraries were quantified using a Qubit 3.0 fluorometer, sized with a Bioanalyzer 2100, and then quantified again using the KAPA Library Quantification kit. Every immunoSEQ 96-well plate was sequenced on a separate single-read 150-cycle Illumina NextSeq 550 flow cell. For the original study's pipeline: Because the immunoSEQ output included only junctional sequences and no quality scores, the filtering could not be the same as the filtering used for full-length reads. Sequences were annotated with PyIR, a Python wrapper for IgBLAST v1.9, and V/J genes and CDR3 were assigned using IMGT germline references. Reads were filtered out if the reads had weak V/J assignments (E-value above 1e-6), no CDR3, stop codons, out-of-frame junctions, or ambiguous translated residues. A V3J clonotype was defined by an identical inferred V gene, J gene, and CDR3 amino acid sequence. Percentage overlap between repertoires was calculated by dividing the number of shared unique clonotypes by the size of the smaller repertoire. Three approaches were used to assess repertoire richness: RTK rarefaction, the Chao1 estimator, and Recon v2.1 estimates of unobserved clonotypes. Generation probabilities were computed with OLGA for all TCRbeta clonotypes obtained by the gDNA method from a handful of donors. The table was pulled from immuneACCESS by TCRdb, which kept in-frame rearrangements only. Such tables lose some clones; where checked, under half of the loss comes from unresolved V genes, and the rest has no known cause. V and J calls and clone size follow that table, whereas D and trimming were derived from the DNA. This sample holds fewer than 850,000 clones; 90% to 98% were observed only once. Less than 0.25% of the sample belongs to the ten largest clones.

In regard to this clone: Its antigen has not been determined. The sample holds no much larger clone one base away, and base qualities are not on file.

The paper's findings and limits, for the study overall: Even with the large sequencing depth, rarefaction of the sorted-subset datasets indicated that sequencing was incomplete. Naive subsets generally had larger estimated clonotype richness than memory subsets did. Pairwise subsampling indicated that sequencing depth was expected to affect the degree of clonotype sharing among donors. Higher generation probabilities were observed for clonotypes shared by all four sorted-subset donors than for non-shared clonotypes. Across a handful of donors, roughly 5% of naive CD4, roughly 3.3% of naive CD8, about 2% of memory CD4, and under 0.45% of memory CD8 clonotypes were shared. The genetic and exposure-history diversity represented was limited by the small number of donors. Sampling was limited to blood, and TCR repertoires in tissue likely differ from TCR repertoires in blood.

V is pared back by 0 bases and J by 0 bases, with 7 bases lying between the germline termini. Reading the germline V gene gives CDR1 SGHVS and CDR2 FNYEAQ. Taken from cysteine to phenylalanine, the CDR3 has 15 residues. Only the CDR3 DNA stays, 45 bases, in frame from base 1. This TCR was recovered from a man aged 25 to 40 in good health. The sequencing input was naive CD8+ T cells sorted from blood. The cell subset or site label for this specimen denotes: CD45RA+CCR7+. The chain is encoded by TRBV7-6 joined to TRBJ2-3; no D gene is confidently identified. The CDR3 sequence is CASSLATLSTDTQYF. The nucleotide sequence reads TGTGCCAGCAGCTTAGCTACACTGAGCACAGATACGCAGTATTTT. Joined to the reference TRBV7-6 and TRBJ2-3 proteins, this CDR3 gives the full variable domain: GAGVSQSPRYKVTKRGQDVALRCDPISGHVSLYWYRQALGQGPEFLTYFNYEAQQDKSGLPNDRFSAERPEGSISTLTIQRTEQRDSAMYRCASSLATLSTDTQYFGPGTRLTVL.